Listed here are 10 T cell receptor beta chains from one sample, sequenced in a study of PD-1 blockade in classical Hodgkin lymphoma. The method was immunoSEQ multiplex PCR; TCRdb's version includes in-frame clones alone and lacks a portion of them. This sample yields about 24,000 clones, of which 60% to 80% are seen a single time; over 15% belongs to the top ten. Time point denoted: cycle 4 day 1 (C4D1), after six to seven weeks of nivolumab. Relapse after autologous stem cell transplantation occurred in every patient, and brentuximab vedotin exposure varied. The sample was peripheral blood mononuclear cells (PBMCs), taken before the fourth cycle of nivolumab. These receptors originate from a human donor with classical Hodgkin lymphoma.

This chain links TRBV4-2 with TRBJ1-6, with TRBD1 as a possible D gene (5 bases). The CDR3 is 14 amino acids. V lost 1 base to trimming and J lost 11 bases, with 12 bases between them. Germline values: CDR1 LGHNA, CDR2 YNFKEQ. The CDR3 reads CASSQGQGLTPLHF. As DNA, the CDR3 is TGTGCCAGCAGCCAAGGGCAGGGACTAACACCCCTCCACTTT.

The DNA of the CDR3 is TGTGCCAGCAGCTTAGAGATGGTATCTCACGGGGAGCTGTTTTTT. It encodes CASSLEMVSHGELFF. V usage is TRBV7-9 and J usage is TRBJ2-2; D ambiguous. The ends were cut back, 1 base at V and 7 bases at J, with 13 bases in the middle. The CDR3 covers 15 residues. The germline V gene has CDR1 SEHNR and CDR2 FQNEAQ (reference sequence).

The rearrangement links TRBV28 to TRBJ2-7; D is uncertain. Germline V gene lookup returns CDR1 MDHEN and CDR2 SYDVKM. The CDR3 sequence is 14 residues long. The V gene lost 3 bases and the J gene lost 0 bases, with 9 bases spanning the gap. CDR3 protein: CASSLAGRSYEQYF. The DNA for the CDR3 is TGTGCCAGCAGTTTGGCAGGACGCTCCTACGAGCAGTACTTC.

V and J are TRBV9 and TRBJ2-1; possibly TRBD2 for D (5 bases). V lost 3 bases, J lost 1 base, and 11 bases lay in between. The CDR3 extends over 15 amino acids. The germline CDR1 and CDR2 sequences are SGDLS and YYNGEE. The CDR3, as DNA: TGTGCCAGCAGCGATACACTAGGGTCCTACAATGAGCAGTTCTTC. Encoded protein: CASSDTLGSYNEQFF. The variable domain in full, completed from reference TRBV9 and TRBJ2-1, reads DSGVTQTPKHLITATGQRVTLRCSPRSGDLSVYWYQQSLDQGLQFLIQYYNGEERAKGNILERFSAQQFPDLHSELNLSSLELGDSALYFCASSDTLGSYNEQFFGPGTRLTVL.

This clone was detected only a few times. V usage is TRBV5-4 and J usage is TRBJ1-2; no clear D. The germline V and J ends were trimmed by 4 bases and 4 bases, with 14 bases remaining between them. The CDR3 sequence is 14 residues long. Germline V gene data show CDR1 as SGHNT and CDR2 as YYREEE (reference sequence). The DNA of the CDR3 is TGTGCCAGCAGCCCCCTCGACACACTCTATGGCTACACCTTC. It yields the protein CASSPLDTLYGYTF.

The chain carries TRBV6-6 and TRBJ2-7; no definite D call. The CDR3 spans 15 residues. Germline values: CDR1 MNHNY, CDR2 SVGAGI (reference sequence). Trimming left V 5 bases short and J 3 bases short, with 17 bases between. CDR3 nucleotide sequence: TGTGCCAGCAGTCCCGTGGAAGGGATCGACTACGAGCAGTACTTC. Its translation is CASSPVEGIDYEQYF.

There are a few counts of this clone. The J gene is TRBJ2-3, the V gene TRBV2; D possibly uses TRBD1 or TRBD2 (5 bases each). Trimming cost V 5 bases and J 2 bases, with 14 bases left between them. The CDR3 extends over 15 amino acids. Germline CDR1 is SNHLY and CDR2 is FYNNEI. The CDR3 reads CASSSSGRLTDTQYF. The DNA for the CDR3 is TGTGCCAGCAGTTCCTCAGGGAGACTCACAGATACGCAGTATTTT.

This chain joins TRBV7-6 and TRBJ1-3, with 8 bases fitting TRBD1. Trimming cost V 6 bases and J 0 bases; bases outside gene matches: 13. This CDR3 has 18 residues. CDR1 is SGHVS, CDR2 FNYEAQ, per germline. The CDR3 nucleotides are TGTGCCAGCAGGGGACAGGCAACCTCCACCTTCTCTGGAAACACCATATATTTT. Protein: CASRGQATSTFSGNTIYF.

The V gene is TRBV27, the J gene TRBJ1-1; D remains unclear. Germline values: CDR1 MNHEY, CDR2 SMNVEV (reference sequence). V lost 0 bases, J lost 0 bases, and 8 bases lay in between. The CDR3 has 15 amino acids. As DNA, the CDR3 is TGTGCCAGCAGTTTATCGGGCGTGATGAACACTGAAGCTTTCTTT. This gives the protein CASSLSGVMNTEAFF.

This chain links TRBV5-4 with TRBJ1-4; 7 bases map to TRBD1. From germline, CDR1 is SGHNT and CDR2 YYREEE (reference sequence). The CDR3 has 14 residues. The V gene end was trimmed by 0 bases and the J gene end by 10 bases; junction bases not matched to a gene: 6. CDR3 nucleotide sequence: TGTGCCAGCAGCTTGGAAGGGGGACAGAGAAAACTGTTTTTT. Translation: CASSLEGGQRKLFF.